The 21 T cell receptor beta chains listed next were all sequenced from one sample in a study of a mutant IDH1 vaccine in newly diagnosed glioma. The time point here: baseline, week 1 (first vaccination visit). Sample treatment: pre-vaccination baseline after standard-of-care therapy. This table comes from immunoSEQ multiplex PCR, and its TCRdb copy is limited to in-frame clones, with some not included. The sample lists around 82,000 clones; 82% were seen once. The sample in question was PBMCs, obtained from a glioma patient treated with radiotherapy, temozolomide or both. The receptors stem from a man in his forties or fifties with glioma. Some clones in this sample may be carry-over from other donors' samples.

The chain combines TRBV5-4 with TRBJ2-7; TRBD1 might be the D (6 bases). The ends were cut back, 4 bases at V and 4 bases at J, with 21 bases in the middle. The CDR3 spans 16 residues. The germline gives CDR1 SGHNT, CDR2 YYREEE (reference sequence). In nucleotides, the CDR3 is TGTGCCAGCAGCCGAACCCAAACAGGGTCGGGATACGAGCAGTACTTC. Translation: CASSRTQTGSGYEQYF. Using reference TRBV5-4 and TRBJ2-7 for the parts outside the CDR3, the full variable domain is ETGVTQSPTHLIKTRGQQVTLRCSSQSGHNTVSWYQQALGQGPQFIFQYYREEENGRGNFPPRFSGLQFPNYSSELNVNALELDDSALYLCASSRTQTGSGYEQYFGPGTRLTVT.

The rearrangement joins TRBV9 to TRBJ1-2, with 9 positions matching TRBD1. V lost 2 bases and J lost 3; bases outside the gene matches: 5. CDR3 length: 15 amino acids. CDR1 and CDR2 (germline): SGDLS, YYNGEE. The CDR3 DNA sequence: TGTGCCAGCAGCGTCGGACAGGGGAAGGACTATGGCTACACCTTC. Translated, it gives CASSVGQGKDYGYTF.

In nucleotides, the CDR3 is TGCGCCAGCAGCTTGGCCGGTGAGAAACTGTTTTTT. This gives the protein CASSLAGEKLFF. The rearrangement joins TRBV5-1 to TRBJ1-4; D not certain. V was pared by 0 bases and J by 11 bases, with 8 bases between. The CDR3 is 12 residues long. Germline V gene sequence: CDR1 SGHRS, CDR2 YFSETQ.

In this sample, this clone turned up a few times. Other DNA sequences in this sample translate to the same CDR3. J is TRBJ1-5 and V is TRBV19; D gene ambiguous. Germline assignment: CDR1 LNHDA and CDR2 SQIVND (reference sequence). V was shortened by 3 bases and J by 4 bases, with 7 bases between the two germline ends. CDR3 size: 13 residues. DNA of the CDR3: TGTGCCAGTAGTATCCTGGGGAATCAGCCCCAGCATTTT. It translates to CASSILGNQPQHF.

The J gene is TRBJ1-5, the V gene TRBV7-9; D possibly corresponds to TRBD1 (6 bases). The germline V gene encodes CDR1 SEHNR and CDR2 FQNEAQ (reference sequence). V lost 6 bases and J 0 bases, leaving 9 bases between the germline ends. CDR3 length: 14 residues. CDR3 sequence (DNA): TGTGCCAGCAGTCCAGGGGCTAGCAATCAGCCCCAGCATTTT. Encoded protein: CASSPGASNQPQHF.

Concerning this clone: A read error may produce the germline difference seen at one junction end. This same CDR3 is encoded by further DNA sequences in the sample. The chain employs TRBV5-1 and TRBJ1-5, with 12 bases lining up with TRBD1. From germline, CDR1 is SGHRS and CDR2 YFSETQ. CDR3 length equals 15 residues. CDR3 sequence (DNA): TGCGCCAGCAGCCCCGGGACAGGGGGCAACCAGCCCCAGCATTTT. This codes for CASSPGTGGNQPQHF.

Details on this clone: This CDR3 is also generated by other DNA sequences in the sample. The chain employs TRBV29-1 and TRBJ1-4; weak D call: TRBD1 (5 bases). V gave up 4 bases and J gave up 7 bases, with 13 bases separating them. Per the germline V gene, CDR1 is SQVTM and CDR2 is ANQGSEA. The CDR3 runs to 13 residues. As DNA, the CDR3 is TGCAGCGTTGCATCCAGGGCCGGTGAAAAACTGTTTTTT. This translates into CSVASRAGEKLFF. The full variable domain, rest sourced from reference TRBV29-1 and TRBJ1-4, is SAVISQKPSRDICQRGTSLTIQCQVDSQVTMMFWYRQQPGQSLTLIATANQGSEATYESGFVIDKFPISRPNLTFSTLTVSNMSPEDSSIYLCSVASRAGEKLFFGSGTQLSVL.

V gene TRBV9 combines with J gene TRBJ2-1; possibly TRBD2 for D (5 bases). CDR1 is SGDLS and CDR2 is YYNGEE in the germline V gene. CDR3 size: 16 residues. The V end lost 4 bases, the J end lost 4 bases, and 18 bases lay between the germline ends. CDR3 bases: TGTGCCAGCAGCACCAACCGGGGTATTCCGTACAATGAGCAGTTCTTC. Amino acids: CASSTNRGIPYNEQFF.

Here the CDR3 reads CASSTGGYPGNTIYF. DNA of the CDR3: TGTGCCAGCAGCACCGGAGGGTATCCTGGAAACACCATATATTTT. The chain joins TRBV6-5 to TRBJ1-3; no clear D. The CDR3 runs to 15 residues. Deletions cut 6 bases from V and 2 bases from J, with 14 bases between. The germline CDR1 and CDR2 sequences are MNHEY and SVGAGI.

J is TRBJ1-2 and V is TRBV4-1; D is possibly TRBD1 (6 bases). V was shortened by 4 bases and J by 7 bases, with 16 bases between the two germline ends. Germline V gives CDR1 MGHRA, CDR2 YSYEKL. This CDR3 contains 14 residues. The CDR3 is CASSREWGASGYTF. CDR3 sequence (DNA): TGCGCCAGCAGCCGAGAGTGGGGGGCAAGTGGCTACACCTTC.

This chain links TRBV10-3 with TRBJ1-6; D may be TRBD1 (6 bases). The CDR3 consists of 15 residues. Germline V lookup: CDR1 ENHRY, CDR2 SYGVKD. V was cut by 2 bases and J by 8 bases, with 13 bases left in between. CDR3 loop: CAISEQGQGDSPLHF. The CDR3 DNA follows: TGTGCCATCAGTGAGCAGGGGCAGGGAGATTCACCCCTCCACTTT.

This chain uses TRBV9 with TRBJ1-2, with 9 bases aligning to TRBD1. The CDR3 runs 16 residues. Germline assignment: CDR1 SGDLS and CDR2 YYNGEE. J was trimmed by 8 bases and V by 4 bases; bases with no gene match: 15. The CDR3 loop is CASSSDSRQGVQGYTF. CDR3 DNA sequence: TGTGCCAGCAGCAGCGATTCCAGACAGGGGGTCCAGGGCTACACCTTC.

The chain couples TRBV4-1 to TRBJ1-3, with TRBD1 matching 8 bases. Losses at the gene ends were 5 bases for V and 4 bases for J; bases not matched to a gene: 7. Germline loops: CDR1 MGHRA, CDR2 YSYEKL. There are 15 residues in the CDR3. The CDR3 sequence: CASSSRTGTGNTIYF. The CDR3 region has the DNA TGCGCCAGCAGCTCTCGGACAGGGACAGGAAACACCATATATTTT.

This clone was observed once. In nucleotides, the CDR3 is TGTGCCACCAGCGGGGAGACCGTTGGGACCCAGTACTTC. Translated, it gives CATSGETVGTQYF. The rearrangement joins TRBV15 to TRBJ2-5, with D maybe TRBD2 (5 bases). The germline V and J ends were trimmed by 5 bases and 7 bases, with 14 bases remaining between them. Per the germline V gene, CDR1 is LNHNV and CDR2 is YYDKDF (reference sequence). This CDR3 has 13 amino acids.

The gene calls are TRBV18 and TRBJ1-6, with D perhaps TRBD1 (5 bases). Germline lookup yields CDR1 KGHSH and CDR2 LQKENI. The V end lost 3 bases, the J end lost 11 bases, and 11 bases lay between the germline ends. CDR3 size: 13 residues. The CDR3 DNA follows: TGTGCCAGCTCACCGGGGGACTCAACACCCCTCCACTTT. This sequence encodes CASSPGDSTPLHF.

CDR3 in DNA: TGTGCCAGCTCACCCAGCGACAGGGTCTACGAGCAGTACTTC. It encodes CASSPSDRVYEQYF. The chain couples TRBV18 to TRBJ2-7; 7 bases line up with TRBD1. Trimming cost V 3 bases and J 3 bases; bases outside gene matches: 5. The CDR3 contains 14 residues. Germline V gene sequence: CDR1 KGHSH, CDR2 LQKENI.

In its sample, this clone was seen once. This rearrangement joins TRBV5-5 to TRBJ1-4; no clear D gene. V was pared by 1 base and J by 5 bases, with 6 bases between. This CDR3 comprises 13 residues. The V gene's germline CDR1 is SGHKS and CDR2 YYEKEE (reference sequence). CDR3 in DNA: TGTGCCAGCAGCTTGAACAGCAATGAAAAACTGTTTTTT. This translates into CASSLNSNEKLFF.

V and J are TRBV2 and TRBJ2-5; 8 bases match TRBD1. The CDR3 has 16 amino acids. V was clipped by 3 bases and J by 2 bases; unmatched bases: 8. Looked up from germline, CDR1 is SNHLY and CDR2 is FYNNEI. The CDR3 spells CASSERTGSLQETQYF. CDR3 nucleotide sequence: TGTGCCAGCAGTGAGAGGACAGGGAGTCTTCAAGAGACCCAGTACTTC.

The rearrangement uses TRBV7-9 and TRBJ1-2; D not resolved. Trimming removed 1 base from V and 4 bases from J, with 10 bases in between. The CDR3 has 14 residues. Germline V gives CDR1 SEHNR, CDR2 FQNEAQ (reference sequence). DNA of the CDR3: TGTGCCAGCAGCTTAGGGAAAGTGGGCTATGGCTACACCTTC. Protein product: CASSLGKVGYGYTF. Combining the CDR3 with reference TRBV7-9 and TRBJ1-2 gives the whole variable domain DTGVSQNPRHKITKRGQNVTFRCDPISEHNRLYWYRQTLGQGPEFLTYFQNEAQLEKSRLLSDRFSAERPKGSFSTLEIQRTEQGDSAMYLCASSLGKVGYGYTFGSGTRLTVV.

The chain carries TRBV2 and TRBJ1-6; the D gene is possibly TRBD1 (5 bases). V was cut by 6 bases and J by 5 bases, with 11 bases left in between. CDR1 is SNHLY, CDR2 FYNNEI, per germline. The CDR3 consists of 14 residues. DNA for the CDR3: TGTGCCAGCAGAGACGACAGTAATAATTCACCCCTCCACTTT. Its protein product is CASRDDSNNSPLHF.

This chain joins TRBV28 and TRBJ1-5; D ambiguous. V lost 4 bases and J lost 0, with 4 bases in between. CDR3 size: 13 residues. The germline gives CDR1 MDHEN, CDR2 SYDVKM. In DNA form, the CDR3 reads TGTGCCAGCAGTTACTATAGCAATCAGCCCCAGCATTTT. Its protein is CASSYYSNQPQHF.